One sample yielded the 27 T cell receptor beta chains listed below, sequenced in a study of blood T cell repertoires in COVID-19. TCRdb's copy holds only in-frame clones and misses some; the assay was immunoSEQ multiplex PCR. This table has 350,000 to 500,000 clones, more than 70% appearing once. Sequencing input: PBMCs or T cells enriched from blood (not recorded which). The receptors derive from a woman under 30 who had been exposed to COVID-19.

This chain uses TRBV11-2 with TRBJ2-1; 11 positions agree with TRBD2. The CDR3 runs 15 residues. After removal of 5 bases from V and 6 bases from J, the junction contained 6 bases not matched to a gene. Looked up from germline, CDR1 is SGHAT and CDR2 is FQNNGV. The CDR3 coding sequence is TGTGCCAGCAGCCAGGGACTAGCGGACAGCAATGAGCAGTTCTTC. It translates to CASSQGLADSNEQFF.

The V and J genes are TRBV7-9 and TRBJ1-4; D call uncertain. Germline values: CDR1 SEHNR, CDR2 FQNEAQ (reference sequence). Deletions cut 4 bases from V and 1 base from J, with 7 bases between. The CDR3 has 14 amino acids. The CDR3 reads CASSSVLTNEKLFF. The CDR3 DNA follows: TGTGCCAGCAGCTCAGTTCTAACTAATGAAAAACTGTTTTTT.

The rearrangement joins TRBV11-3 to TRBJ2-1; D is perhaps TRBD1 (5 bases). Trimming shortened V by 9 bases and J by 0 bases, and 12 bases separated the two germline ends. Germline CDR1 is SGHNT and CDR2 is YENEEA. CDR3 length: 14 amino acids. The CDR3 DNA sequence: TGTGCCAGGGACCTACAGGACTCCTACAATGAGCAGTTCTTC. Residues: CARDLQDSYNEQFF.

The rearrangement uses TRBV7-9 and TRBJ2-6; D is ambiguous. CDR3 length: 15 amino acids. V was trimmed by 1 base and J by 1 base, leaving 5 bases between them. Germline CDR1 reads SEHNR; CDR2 reads FQNEAQ (reference sequence). The CDR3 spells CASSLVGSGANVLTF. The DNA of the CDR3 is TGTGCCAGCAGCTTAGTCGGGTCTGGGGCCAACGTCCTGACTTTC. Variable domain in full (rest from reference TRBV7-9 and TRBJ2-6): DTGVSQNPRHKITKRGQNVTFRCDPISEHNRLYWYRQTLGQGPEFLTYFQNEAQLEKSRLLSDRFSAERPKGSFSTLEIQRTEQGDSAMYLCASSLVGSGANVLTFGAGSRLTVL.

Only a few counts were recorded for this clone. The J gene is TRBJ1-1, the V gene TRBV6-5, with TRBD1 matching over 8 bases. The V gene end was trimmed by 6 bases and the J gene end by 1 base; junction bases not matched to a gene: 4. From germline, CDR1 is MNHEY and CDR2 SVGAGI. CDR3 length equals 14 residues. CDR3 sequence reads: CASRPGQGNTEAFF. The DNA for the CDR3 is TGTGCCAGCAGGCCTGGACAGGGGAACACTGAAGCTTTCTTT.

The gene calls are TRBV7-9 and TRBJ2-3; 12 nucleotides align to TRBD2. The V gene end was trimmed by 4 bases and the J gene end by 9 bases; junction bases not matched to a gene: 11. This CDR3 has 16 amino acids. Germline CDR1 SEHNR, CDR2 FQNEAQ (reference sequence). DNA of the CDR3: TGTGCCAGCAGCTCCCGGACTAGCGGGGTTGCGGGGACGCAGTATTTT. Translating it yields CASSSRTSGVAGTQYF.

The rearrangement links TRBV6-4 to TRBJ2-1; D unresolved. Germline-derived CDR1 and CDR2 are MRHNA and SNTAGT. V lost 2 bases to trimming and J lost 0 bases, with 11 bases between them. This CDR3 spans 16 amino acids. The CDR3: CASSDRSARSYNEQFF. CDR3 coding DNA: TGTGCCAGCAGTGACCGGTCCGCGCGCTCCTACAATGAGCAGTTCTTC.

CDR3 sequence: CAIKGGQAPYEQYF. CDR3 nucleotide sequence: TGTGCCATCAAGGGAGGACAGGCCCCCTACGAGCAGTACTTC. The chain employs TRBV10-3 and TRBJ2-7; D might be TRBD1 (7 bases). The CDR3 covers 14 residues. From germline, CDR1 is ENHRY and CDR2 SYGVKD. V lost 7 bases and J 2 bases, leaving 15 bases between the germline ends.

The CDR3 sequence is CASSQGAGVQNTEAFF. Written as DNA, the CDR3 is TGTGCCAGCAGCCAAGGGGCAGGGGTTCAGAACACTGAAGCTTTCTTT. The chain joins TRBV3-1 (or the pseudogene TRBV3-2) to TRBJ1-1; D perhaps matches TRBD1 (6 bases). CDR1 LGHDT and CDR2 YNNKEL come from the germline V gene (reference sequence). V lost 1 base to trimming and J lost 1 base, with 13 bases between them. The CDR3 has 16 residues.

This clone was seen a few times. V gene TRBV19 combines with J gene TRBJ2-1; D gene unclear. Germline CDR1 is LNHDA and CDR2 is SQIVND (reference sequence). This CDR3 has 14 residues. The V and J ends lost 1 base and 0 bases respectively, with 4 bases between them. The CDR3 coding sequence is TGTGCCAGTAGTATAGGGAGCTCCTACAATGAGCAGTTCTTC. It translates to CASSIGSSYNEQFF.

This clone was seen just once. The chain links TRBV19 to TRBJ2-1; 9 nucleotides match TRBD2. The V segment lost 6 bases and the J segment 4 bases; nucleotides outside the gene matches: 7. Germline V gives CDR1 LNHDA, CDR2 SQIVND (reference sequence). CDR3 length: 15 residues. Written as DNA, the CDR3 is TGTGCCAGTAGCCCCTCGCTAGCGGGATACAATGAGCAGTTCTTC. It codes for CASSPSLAGYNEQFF.

This rearrangement joins TRBV14 to TRBJ2-1; 7 bases agree with TRBD2. CDR1 is SGHDN and CDR2 is FVKESK in the germline V gene. The junction had 3 bases not matched to a gene; V was cut back by 4 bases and J by 6 bases. The CDR3 loop spans 13 amino acids. This CDR3 reads CASSRGGFNEQFF. The CDR3, as DNA: TGTGCCAGCAGCCGGGGGGGGTTCAATGAGCAGTTCTTC.

J is TRBJ2-1 and V is TRBV7-2, with TRBD2 matching 9 bases. Germline CDR1 and CDR2: SGHTA and FQGNSA. The CDR3 has 16 amino acids. With V trimmed by 3 bases and J by 7 bases, 10 bases remained unmatched. The CDR3, as DNA: TGTGCCAGCAGCTTGGTTAGCGGGAGTAGCCAAAATGAGCAGTTCTTC. Residues: CASSLVSGSSQNEQFF.

The rearrangement links TRBV28 to TRBJ2-2, with TRBD1 identical over 8 bases. The CDR3 sequence is 15 residues long. Trimming took 6 bases from V and 3 from J; bases not matched to a gene: 6. Germline loops: CDR1 MDHEN, CDR2 SYDVKM. The CDR3 DNA reads TGTGCCAGCAGCCCGGACAGGGAGGACACCGGGGAGCTGTTTTTT. The encoded protein is CASSPDREDTGELFF. Using reference TRBV28 and TRBJ2-2 for the parts outside the CDR3, the full variable domain is DVKVTQSSRYLVKRTGEKVFLECVQDMDHENMFWYRQDPGLGLRLIYFSYDVKMKEKGDIPEGYSVSREKKERFSLILESASTNQTSMYLCASSPDREDTGELFFGEGSRLTVL.

V is TRBV9 and J is TRBJ1-1; TRBD1 matches at 8 bases. V lost 4 bases to trimming and J lost 4 bases; unmatched junction nucleotides: 6. The CDR3 is 14 residues long. Germline V gene lookup returns CDR1 SGDLS and CDR2 YYNGEE. Here the CDR3 reads CASSPGQGSTEAFF. The CDR3 DNA reads TGTGCCAGCAGCCCCGGACAGGGAAGCACTGAAGCTTTCTTT.

The chain has TRBV7-9 and TRBJ1-1; D call uncertain. The V gene lost 4 bases and the J gene lost 6 bases, with 15 bases spanning the gap. The germline gives CDR1 SEHNR, CDR2 FQNEAQ (reference sequence). CDR3 length equals 14 residues. In DNA, the CDR3 is TGTGCCAGCAGCTATAGTCCAGGCGGGGCTGAAGCTTTCTTT. Protein: CASSYSPGGAEAFF.

The rearrangement uses TRBV11-1 and TRBJ1-2; TRBD1 agrees at 8 bases. CDR3 size: 14 residues. J lost 3 bases, V lost 5 bases, and 5 bases had no gene match. From germline, CDR1 is SGHAT and CDR2 FQDESV (reference sequence). CDR3 in amino acids: CASSPGQGDYGYTF. CDR3 nucleotide sequence: TGTGCCAGCAGCCCCGGACAGGGCGACTATGGCTACACCTTC.

This sequence joins TRBV5-1 and TRBJ1-2; TRBD1 aligns across 9 bases. The CDR3 has 16 residues. Germline assignment: CDR1 SGHRS and CDR2 YFSETQ. After removal of 8 bases from V and 7 bases from J, the junction contained 18 bases not matched to a gene. The CDR3, as DNA: TGCGCCAGTAAACCGGGACAGGGAGGCCCGGATCCTGGCTACACCTTC. It is translated as CASKPGQGGPDPGYTF.

Concerning this clone itself: Since the CDR3 does not end with the conserved phenylalanine or tryptophan, this likely comes from a read error. It is unclear where the CDR3 begins or ends on the DNA, so no DNA is shown, and the CDR3 is as TCRdb lists it. J is TRBJ2-2 and V is TRBV16; the D call of TRBD2 is as the table states it, not checked on the DNA. 13 amino acids form the CDR3, both terminal residues included. Germline V CDR1 and CDR2: KGHSY, FQNENV. The CDR3 loop is CASSQQVPGELSL.

V and J are TRBV27 and TRBJ2-7, with 11 bases aligning to TRBD2. The length of the CDR3 is 15 residues. The ends lost 2 bases at V and 3 bases at J; junction bases unmatched: 3. Germline assignment: CDR1 MNHEY and CDR2 SMNVEV (reference sequence). The CDR3: CASSLIGTSGYEQYF. The CDR3 DNA reads as TGTGCCAGCAGTTTAATCGGGACTAGCGGCTACGAGCAGTACTTC.

For the CDR3, the DNA is TGTGCCAGCAGCCAATACGGGACAGGGACAGGGTATGGCTACACCTTC. As protein: CASSQYGTGTGYGYTF. This chain links TRBV14 with TRBJ1-2; TRBD1 aligns across 9 bases. Germline values: CDR1 SGHDN, CDR2 FVKESK. The CDR3 is 16 amino acids. V shed 2 bases and J 5 bases; nucleotides not matched to a gene: 9.

This chain links TRBV5-1 with TRBJ2-5; 7 nucleotides agree with TRBD1. The CDR3 is 14 residues long. V gave up 4 bases and J gave up 1 base; unmatched junction bases: 4. Per germline, CDR1 SGHRS and CDR2 YFSETQ. The chain's CDR3 is CASSKGQLQETQYF. DNA for the CDR3: TGCGCCAGCAGCAAGGGACAGCTCCAAGAGACCCAGTACTTC.

This clone was picked up a small number of times. CDR3 region: CASSYTTDGNTIYF. DNA for the CDR3: TGCGCCAGCAGCTATACGACAGATGGAAACACCATATATTTT. V and J are TRBV5-1 and TRBJ1-3, with TRBD1 as a possible D gene (5 bases). CDR1 and CDR2 from the germline V gene are SGHRS and YFSETQ. The CDR3 has 14 residues. Trimming took off 3 bases at V and 3 bases at J, with 10 bases between the two ends.

The chain uses TRBV9 and TRBJ1-6; D gene ambiguous. Per germline, CDR1 SGDLS and CDR2 YYNGEE. The CDR3 covers 14 residues. Between the trimmed V and J ends, which lost 3 bases and 6 bases, there was a span of 10 bases. CDR3 bases: TGTGCCAGCAGCGCCGAGGGTCTTAATTCACCCCTCCACTTT. This gives the protein CASSAEGLNSPLHF.

This clone was seen only a few times. V and J are TRBV30 and TRBJ2-1; D unresolved. The V and J ends lost 3 bases and 8 bases respectively, with 11 bases between them. There are 12 residues in the CDR3. The V gene's germline CDR1 is GTSNPN and CDR2 SVGIG (reference sequence). The CDR3 nucleotides are TGTGCCTGGAGCCCAAATAGTTATGAGCAGTTCTTC. Protein: CAWSPNSYEQFF.

The V gene is TRBV5-1, the J gene TRBJ2-3; TRBD1 matches 8 bases. The CDR3 runs to 16 residues. Germline V CDR1 and CDR2: SGHRS, YFSETQ. V gave up 1 base and J gave up 1 base; unmatched junction bases: 5. The CDR3 reads CASSLSGQGGTDTQYF. For the CDR3, the DNA is TGCGCCAGCAGCTTGTCCGGACAGGGAGGCACAGATACGCAGTATTTT.

The V call is TRBV4-1, the J call TRBJ1-6, with 7 bases that match TRBD1. CDR3 size: 17 residues. V was clipped by 1 base and J by 5 bases; unmatched bases: 8. Germline V gene sequence: CDR1 MGHRA, CDR2 YSYEKL. The CDR3 region has the DNA TGCGCCAGCAGCCAAGGACGACAGGGCGGGAATAATTCACCCCTCCACTTT. Its protein is CASSQGRQGGNNSPLHF.